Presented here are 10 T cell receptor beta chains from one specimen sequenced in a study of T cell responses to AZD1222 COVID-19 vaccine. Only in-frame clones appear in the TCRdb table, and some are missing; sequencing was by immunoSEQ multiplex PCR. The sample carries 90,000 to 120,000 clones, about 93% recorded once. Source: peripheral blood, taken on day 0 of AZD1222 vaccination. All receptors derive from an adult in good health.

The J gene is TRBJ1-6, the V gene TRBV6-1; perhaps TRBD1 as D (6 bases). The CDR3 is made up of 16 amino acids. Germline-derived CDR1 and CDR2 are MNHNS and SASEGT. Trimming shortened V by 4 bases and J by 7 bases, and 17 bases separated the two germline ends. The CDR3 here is CASSVQTGLRNSPLHF. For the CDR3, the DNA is TGTGCCAGCAGTGTACAGACAGGTCTTCGAAATTCACCCCTCCACTTT.

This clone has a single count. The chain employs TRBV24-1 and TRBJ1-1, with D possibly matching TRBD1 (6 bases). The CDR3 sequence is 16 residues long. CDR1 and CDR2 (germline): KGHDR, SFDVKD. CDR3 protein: CATATGDFVRSTEAFF. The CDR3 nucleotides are TGTGCAACCGCGACAGGTGATTTTGTCCGGAGCACTGAAGCTTTCTTT.

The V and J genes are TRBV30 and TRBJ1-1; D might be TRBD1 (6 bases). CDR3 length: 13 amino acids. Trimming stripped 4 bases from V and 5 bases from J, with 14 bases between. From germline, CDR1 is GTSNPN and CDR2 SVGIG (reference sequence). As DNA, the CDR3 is TGTGCCTGGACCCCGGGGGCCCAAACTGAAGCTTTCTTT. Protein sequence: CAWTPGAQTEAFF.

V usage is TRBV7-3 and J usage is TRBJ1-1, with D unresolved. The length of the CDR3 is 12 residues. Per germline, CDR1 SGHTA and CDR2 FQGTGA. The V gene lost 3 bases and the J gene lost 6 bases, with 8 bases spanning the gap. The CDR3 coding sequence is TGTGCCAGCAGCTTTCCGGGGTCTGAAGCTTTCTTT. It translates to CASSFPGSEAFF.

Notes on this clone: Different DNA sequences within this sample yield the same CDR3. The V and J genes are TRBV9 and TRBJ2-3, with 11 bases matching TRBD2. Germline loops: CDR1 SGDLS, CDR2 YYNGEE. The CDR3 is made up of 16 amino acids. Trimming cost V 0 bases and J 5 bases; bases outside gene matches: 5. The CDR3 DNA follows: TGTGCCAGCAGCGTAGGATCTAGCGGGGGGAGAGATACGCAGTATTTT. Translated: CASSVGSSGGRDTQYF.

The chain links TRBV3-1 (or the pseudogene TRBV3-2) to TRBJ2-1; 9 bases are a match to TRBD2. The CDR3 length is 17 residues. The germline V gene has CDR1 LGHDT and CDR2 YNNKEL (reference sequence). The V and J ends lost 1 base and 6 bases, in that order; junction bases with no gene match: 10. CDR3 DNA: TGTGCCAGCAGCCAAGTTCCTAGCGGGGTGTCGGGCAATGAGCAGTTCTTC. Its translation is CASSQVPSGVSGNEQFF.

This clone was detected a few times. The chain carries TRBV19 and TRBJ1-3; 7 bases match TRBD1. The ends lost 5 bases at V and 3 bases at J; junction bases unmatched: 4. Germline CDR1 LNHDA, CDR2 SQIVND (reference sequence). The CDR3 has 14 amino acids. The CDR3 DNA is TGTGCCAGTAGTGCAGGGACAGATGGAAACACCATATATTTT. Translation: CASSAGTDGNTIYF.

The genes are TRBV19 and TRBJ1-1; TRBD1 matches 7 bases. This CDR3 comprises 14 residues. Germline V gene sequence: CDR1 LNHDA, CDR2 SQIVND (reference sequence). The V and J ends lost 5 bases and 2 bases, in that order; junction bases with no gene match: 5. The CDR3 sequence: CASSPWTGNTEAFF. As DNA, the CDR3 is TGTGCCAGTAGTCCCTGGACAGGCAACACTGAAGCTTTCTTT. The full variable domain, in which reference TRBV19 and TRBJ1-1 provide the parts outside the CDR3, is DGGITQSPKYLFRKEGQNVTLSCEQNLNHDAMYWYRQDPGQGLRLIYYSQIVNDFQKGDIAEGYSVSREKKESFPLTVTSAQKNPTAFYLCASSPWTGNTEAFFGQGTRLTVV.

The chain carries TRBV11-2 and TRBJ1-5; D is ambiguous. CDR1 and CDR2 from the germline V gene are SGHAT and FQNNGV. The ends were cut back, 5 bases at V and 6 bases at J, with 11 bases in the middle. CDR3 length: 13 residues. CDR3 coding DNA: TGTGCCAGCAGCGAACAGACAATTCAGCCCCAGCATTTT. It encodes CASSEQTIQPQHF.

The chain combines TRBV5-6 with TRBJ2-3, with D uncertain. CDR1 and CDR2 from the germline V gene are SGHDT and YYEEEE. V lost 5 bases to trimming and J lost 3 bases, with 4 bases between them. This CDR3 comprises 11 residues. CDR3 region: CASSQTDTQYF. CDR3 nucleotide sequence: TGTGCCAGCAGTCAGACAGATACGCAGTATTTT.